The rows below give T cell receptor beta chains drawn from one sample of a study of blood T cell repertoires in COVID-19. Data came from immunoSEQ multiplex PCR; TCRdb stores just in-frame clones and leaves some out. The table includes around 61,000 clones, approximately 78% detected once. Sequencing was performed on peripheral blood. All receptors derive from a man older than 75 with acute or convalescent COVID-19. Both conserved end residues are part of each CDR3. Fields, in order: D gene, V gene, J gene, clone size, CDR3 protein, CDR3 DNA. A D gene is named only where the DNA matches it firmly. Rows may omit the clone size; those that give it use once, few, many or a size class.

>TRBD2|TRBV5-6|TRBJ2-7|NA
CASSRLPTSGDYEQYF
TGTGCCAGCAGCCGACTCCCGACTAGCGGGGACTACGAGCAGTACTTC
>TRBD2|TRBV18|TRBJ2-1|NA
CASSPRTSLAGDAYNEQFF
TGTGCCAGCTCACCCCGAACTTCCCTAGCGGGAGACGCCTACAATGAGCAGTTCTTC
>TRBD1|TRBV28|TRBJ1-4|NA
CASNTGGRGEKLFF
TGTGCCAGCAACACAGGGGGGCGGGGTGAAAAACTGTTTTTT
>TRBD1|TRBV25-1|TRBJ1-5|NA
CASRGSGGGSNQPQHF
TGTGCCAGCAGGGGAAGTGGAGGGGGCTCCAATCAGCCCCAGCATTTT
>NA|TRBV28|TRBJ1-1|NA
CASSSTGNMNTEAFF
TGTGCCAGCAGTTCCACAGGGAACATGAACACTGAAGCTTTCTTT
>TRBD2|TRBV7-8|TRBJ2-5|few
CASSPRAGERQETQYF
TGTGCCAGCAGCCCCAGAGCGGGAGAGAGGCAAGAGACCCAGTACTTC
>NA|TRBV3-1/TRBV3-2|TRBJ2-7|NA
CASSQTHRSGEQYF
TGTGCCAGCAGCCAGACCCATCGCAGCGGAGAGCAGTACTTC
>TRBD2|TRBV9|TRBJ2-3|NA
CASSTSVTDTQYF
TGTGCCAGCAGTACTAGCGTCACAGATACGCAGTATTTT
>TRBD2|TRBV7-2|TRBJ2-1|NA
CASSTDLADNEQFF
TGTGCCAGCTCCACGGACCTAGCGGACAATGAGCAGTTCTTC
>NA|TRBV10-3|TRBJ1-1|NA
CAISMWKGSEAFF
TGTGCCATCAGTATGTGGAAGGGGTCTGAAGCTTTCTTT
>TRBD1|TRBV7-2|TRBJ1-6|many
CASSFRQGEDSPLHF
TGTGCCAGCAGCTTCAGACAGGGGGAGGATTCACCCCTCCACTTT
>TRBD2|TRBV28|TRBJ2-7|NA
CASNTGTSGGGEQYF
TGTGCCAGCAACACTGGGACTAGCGGAGGAGGCGAGCAGTACTTC
>TRBD1|TRBV24-1|TRBJ2-5|NA
CATSDFRQGRETQYF
TGTGCCACCAGTGATTTTCGACAGGGGAGAGAGACCCAGTACTTC
>TRBD1|TRBV10-2|TRBJ1-2|NA
CASSEFTPGGYYGYTF
TGCGCCAGCAGTGAGTTCACCCCAGGGGGCTACTATGGCTACACCTTC
>TRBD2|TRBV7-2|TRBJ2-3|NA
CASSFLAGGPADTQYF
TGTGCCAGCAGCTTCTTAGCGGGAGGGCCGGCAGATACGCAGTATTTT
>NA|TRBV14|TRBJ1-4|once
CASSPTPVMPNEKLFF
TGTGCCAGCAGCCCCACCCCGGTGATGCCTAATGAAAAACTGTTTTTT